This entry concerns a single T cell receptor beta chain. The antigen is not known. The CDR3 totals 17 residues. V gave up 2 bases and J gave up 2 bases; unmatched junction bases: 7. The germline CDR1 and CDR2 sequences are SGHVS and FQNEAQ. This entry belongs to a study of T cell responses to AZD1222 COVID-19 vaccine. Looking at the study overall: Timing groups of about 4 and about 12 weeks for second doses were pooled.

General study results and limits: Baseline serology detected seropositivity in only six or seven AZD1222 recipients. Breadth and depth of Spike-specific TCRs rose after two AZD1222 doses.

Some clones are missing from TCRdb's copy, which holds only in-frame ones; the method was immunoSEQ multiplex PCR. The sample consists of 150,000 or so clones, about 91% of them appearing once. Sequenced material: peripheral blood, taken on day 0 of AZD1222 vaccination. The TCR comes from an adult in good health. The V and J genes are TRBV7-8 and TRBJ2-2; 8 bases are a match to TRBD1. The CDR3 nucleotides read TGTGCCAGCAGCTTACGTAGGACAGGGCAAAACACCGGGGAGCTGTTTTTT. It encodes CASSLRRTGQNTGELFF. Together with reference TRBV7-8 and TRBJ2-2, the CDR3 gives the full variable domain: GAGVSQSPRYKVAKRGQDVALRCDPISGHVSLFWYQQALGQGPEFLTYFQNEAQLDKSGLPSDRFFAERPEGSVSTLKIQRTQQEDSAVYLCASSLRRTGQNTGELFFGEGSRLTVL.